This T cell receptor (beta chain) comes out of a study of blood T cell repertoires in COVID-19. Study overall: The cDNA or gDNA used as material had been derived from T cells, B-cell-depleted T cells, or PBMCs.

The method was immunoSEQ multiplex PCR; TCRdb's version includes in-frame clones alone and lacks a portion of them. The table has a few hundred thousand clones, around 87% seen once. The V gene's germline CDR1 is SGHRS and CDR2 YFSETQ. Between the trimmed V and J ends, which lost 5 bases and 6 bases, there was a span of 20 bases. The CDR3 length is 15 residues. The TCR comes from a man between 18 and 29 years old with active or convalescent COVID-19. The specimen sequenced was peripheral blood. This chain uses TRBV5-1 with TRBJ1-2; perhaps TRBD1 as D (6 bases). The CDR3 DNA is TGCGCCAGCAGACCTGCTTACAGGGATAGGAATGGCTACACCTTC. Protein sequence: CASRPAYRDRNGYTF.